Each of the 15 T cell receptor beta chains below was sequenced from the same sample in a study of blood T cell repertoires in COVID-19. Measured with immunoSEQ multiplex PCR; TCRdb has only the in-frame clones, and not every one. The profile shows some 200,000 clones, 80% of them singletons. The sample taken for sequencing was peripheral blood. The receptors derive from a human donor in a cohort sampled during active COVID-19.

This clone was counted ten times or more. The rearrangement uses TRBV9 and TRBJ2-3; D may be TRBD1 (5 bases). Trimming shortened V by 5 bases and J by 2 bases, and 15 bases separated the two germline ends. Germline V lookup: CDR1 SGDLS, CDR2 YYNGEE. The CDR3 consists of 15 residues. The CDR3 nucleotides read TGTGCCAGCAGTCGAAAAGGGGTTTCCACAGATACGCAGTATTTT. Translation: CASSRKGVSTDTQYF. Together with reference TRBV9 and TRBJ2-3, the CDR3 gives the full variable domain: DSGVTQTPKHLITATGQRVTLRCSPRSGDLSVYWYQQSLDQGLQFLIQYYNGEERAKGNILERFSAQQFPDLHSELNLSSLELGDSALYFCASSRKGVSTDTQYFGPGTRLTVL.

The rearrangement joins TRBV20-1 to TRBJ1-4; no firm D call. The CDR3 loop spans 13 amino acids. Trimming took 3 bases from V and 8 from J, leaving 13 bases between them. CDR1 and CDR2 (germline): DFQATT, SNEGSKA (reference sequence). Here the CDR3 reads CSASRGVEEKLFF. The CDR3 region has the DNA TGCAGTGCTAGTCGGGGAGTAGAGGAAAAACTGTTTTTT.

This clone was detected only once. The same CDR3 can be traced to other DNA sequences in this sample. The genes are TRBV5-1 and TRBJ1-1; TRBD1 might be the D (5 bases). Germline lookup yields CDR1 SGHRS and CDR2 YFSETQ. The CDR3 spans 13 residues. Trimming shortened V by 4 bases and J by 1 base, and 8 bases separated the two germline ends. CDR3 nucleotide sequence: TGCGCCAGCAGCCAAGGACAGAACACTGAAGCTTTCTTT. It specifies CASSQGQNTEAFF.

This chain's CDR3 is CASSWTVYEQYF. In nucleotides, the CDR3 is TGTGCCAGCAGCTGGACAGTGTACGAGCAGTACTTC. V usage is TRBV6-5 and J usage is TRBJ2-7, with D perhaps matching TRBD1 (6 bases). Trimming shortened V by 6 bases and J by 4 bases, and 10 bases separated the two germline ends. Per germline, CDR1 MNHEY and CDR2 SVGAGI. CDR3 size: 12 residues.

This clone was detected a few times. The chain couples TRBV4-2 to TRBJ2-5; 8 bases align to TRBD2. Trimming took 0 bases from V and 9 from J; bases not matched to a gene: 15. From germline, CDR1 is LGHNA and CDR2 YNFKEQ. This CDR3 comprises 17 residues. CDR3 nucleotide sequence: TGTGCCAGCAGCCAAGAGGTCAGGCGGGGCTCGGGGGGGGCCCAGTACTTC. Protein product: CASSQEVRRGSGGAQYF.

The table lists this clone with a count of one. The V gene is TRBV4-1, the J gene TRBJ2-4; D is perhaps TRBD2 (6 bases). V was pared by 1 base and J by 6 bases, with 13 bases between. Germline lookup yields CDR1 MGHRA and CDR2 YSYEKL. The CDR3 covers 15 residues. The CDR3 sequence is CASSQAGVSGNIQYF. For the CDR3, the DNA is TGCGCCAGCAGCCAAGCCGGTGTTAGCGGAAACATTCAGTACTTC.

The rearrangement links TRBV4-3 to TRBJ2-1; 12 bases fit TRBD2. The CDR3 consists of 14 residues. V lost 11 bases, J lost 10 bases, and 12 bases stayed unmatched. Germline assignment: CDR1 LGHNA and CDR2 YSLEER. CDR3 bases: TGCGCCGCAGGGGCTGCTAGCGGGGGGGCGGAGCAGTTCTTC. Encoded protein: CAAGAASGGAEQFF.

This clone occurred a few times. This chain connects TRBV7-9 to TRBJ1-1; no clear D. The CDR3 sequence is 13 residues long. V lost 1 base to trimming and J lost 4 bases, with 7 bases between them. Germline values: CDR1 SEHNR, CDR2 FQNEAQ (reference sequence). The CDR3 sequence is CASSLVPGTEAFF. In DNA form, the CDR3 reads TGTGCCAGCAGCTTAGTACCGGGCACTGAAGCTTTCTTT.

The chain employs TRBV19 and TRBJ2-1; 10 bases agree with TRBD2. The trim removed 2 bases at V and 7 bases at J, leaving 11 bases unmatched. CDR3 length: 17 residues. Germline CDR1 LNHDA, CDR2 SQIVND (reference sequence). This CDR3 is CASSIPSGRSVRNEQFF. DNA of the CDR3: TGTGCCAGTAGTATACCTAGCGGGAGATCGGTGCGGAATGAGCAGTTCTTC.

J is TRBJ2-1 and V is TRBV9, with 7 bases matching TRBD2. Germline V CDR1 and CDR2: SGDLS, YYNGEE. With V trimmed by 0 bases and J by 8 bases, 20 bases remained unmatched. CDR3 size: 19 residues. The CDR3 DNA is TGTGCCAGCAGCGTAGAGGTTTGGGGGTCACGGGAGGCGATGGATGAGCAGTTCTTC. It translates to CASSVEVWGSREAMDEQFF.

The chain employs TRBV24-1 and TRBJ2-1; 9 bases are a match to TRBD1. The CDR3 has 16 residues. With 5 bases clipped from V and 7 bases from J, the junction kept 11 bases outside the gene matches. Germline V CDR1 and CDR2: KGHDR, SFDVKD. The CDR3 nucleotides read TGTGCCACCAGTGTTCCTCCGGGACAGGGTAGGAATGAGCAGTTCTTC. Translation: CATSVPPGQGRNEQFF.

The chain has TRBV9 and TRBJ2-5, with D perhaps TRBD1 (6 bases). The CDR3 has 15 amino acids. Germline CDR1 is SGDLS and CDR2 is YYNGEE. Trimming removed 2 bases at V and 4 bases at J, with 15 bases between. CDR3 in DNA: TGTGCCAGCAGCGTTTGGCAGGGGCTGGGAGAGACCCAGTACTTC. This sequence encodes CASSVWQGLGETQYF.

This chain joins TRBV6-5 and TRBJ2-1; D is ambiguous. V gave up 2 bases and J gave up 0 bases, with 8 bases separating them. Germline values: CDR1 MNHEY, CDR2 SVGAGI. The CDR3 consists of 15 residues. CDR3 DNA: TGTGCCAGCAGTTACACCCCGAGCTCCTACAATGAGCAGTTCTTC. Residues: CASSYTPSSYNEQFF.

V usage is TRBV28 and J usage is TRBJ1-5; 8 nucleotides match TRBD1. The CDR3 sequence is 17 residues long. CDR1 and CDR2 (germline): MDHEN, SYDVKM. V was clipped by 8 bases and J by 3 bases; unmatched bases: 15. The CDR3 nucleotides read TGTGCCAGCGGAACAACAGGGGGTAGGGGACTCAATCAGCCCCAGCATTTT. Translated: CASGTTGGRGLNQPQHF.

The CDR3 nucleotides are TGTGCCAGCAGTTTGAGCGGGACGACTTATAGCAATCAGCCCCAGCATTTT. The encoded protein is CASSLSGTTYSNQPQHF. This chain links TRBV28 with TRBJ1-5; TRBD1 is a possible D gene (5 bases). V shed 3 bases and J shed 0 bases, with 15 bases lying between them. The CDR3 covers 17 residues. Germline-derived CDR1 and CDR2 are MDHEN and SYDVKM.